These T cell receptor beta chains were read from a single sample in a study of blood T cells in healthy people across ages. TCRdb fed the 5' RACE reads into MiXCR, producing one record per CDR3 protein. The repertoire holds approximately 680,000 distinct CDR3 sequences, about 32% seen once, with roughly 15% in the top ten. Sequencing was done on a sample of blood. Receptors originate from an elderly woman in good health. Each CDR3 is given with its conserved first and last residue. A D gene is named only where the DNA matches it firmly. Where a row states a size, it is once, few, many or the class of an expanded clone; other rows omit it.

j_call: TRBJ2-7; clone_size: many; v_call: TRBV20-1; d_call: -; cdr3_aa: CSARSHGRGDSYEQYF; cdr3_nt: TGCAGTGCTAGATCCCATGGACGGGGCGATTCCTACGAGCAGTACTTC
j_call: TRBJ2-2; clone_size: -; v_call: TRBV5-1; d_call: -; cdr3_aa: CASSQPGGTDTGELFF; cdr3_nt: TGCGCCAGCAGCCAACCCGGGGGTACGGACACCGGGGAGCTGTTTTTT
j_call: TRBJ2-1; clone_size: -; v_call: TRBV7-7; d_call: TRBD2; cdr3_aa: CASSLGRGVPDNERYF; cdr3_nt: TGTGCTAGCAGCTTAGGACGGGGGGTACCTGACAATGAGCGGTACTTC
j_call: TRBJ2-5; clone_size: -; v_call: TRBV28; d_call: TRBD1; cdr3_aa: CASRYGQGAREQYF; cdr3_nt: TGTGCCAGCAGATACGGACAGGGGGCCAGGGAGCAGTACTTC
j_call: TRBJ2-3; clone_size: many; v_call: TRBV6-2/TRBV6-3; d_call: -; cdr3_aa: CASLQDAATDTQYF; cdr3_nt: TGTGCCAGTCTACAGGATGCGGCCACAGATACGCAGTATTTT
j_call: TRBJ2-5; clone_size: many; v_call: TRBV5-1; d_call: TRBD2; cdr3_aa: CASSLGEDWRGVGETQYF; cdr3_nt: TGCGCCAGCAGCTTGGGAGAGGATTGGCGGGGGGTCGGTGAGACCCAGTACTTC
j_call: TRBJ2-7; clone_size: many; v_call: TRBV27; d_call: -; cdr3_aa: CASSLSLSSYEQYF; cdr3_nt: TGTGCCAGCAGTTTGAGTCTGAGCTCCTACGAGCAGTACTTC
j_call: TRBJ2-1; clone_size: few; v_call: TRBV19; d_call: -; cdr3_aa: CASIPSGTGGLGEQFF; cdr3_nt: TGTGCCAGTATTCCGTCCGGGACTGGGGGATTAGGTGAGCAGTTCTTC
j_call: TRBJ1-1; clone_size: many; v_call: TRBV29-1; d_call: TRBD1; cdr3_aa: CSATGGGTEAFF; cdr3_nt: TGCAGCGCCACAGGGGGCGGAACTGAAGCTTTCTTT
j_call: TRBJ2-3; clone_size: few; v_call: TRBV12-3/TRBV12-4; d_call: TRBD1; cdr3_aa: CASSLGGLGTDAQYF; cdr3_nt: TGTGCCAGCAGTTTAGGGGGTCTGGGGACAGATGCGCAGTATTTT
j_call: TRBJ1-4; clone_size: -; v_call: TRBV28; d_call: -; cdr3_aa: CASSLELNEKRFF; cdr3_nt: TGTGCCAGCAGTTTAGAACTTAATGAAAAACGGTTTTTT
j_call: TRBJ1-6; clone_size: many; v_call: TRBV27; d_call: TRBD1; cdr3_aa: CASRVTGGSSPLHF; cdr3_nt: TGTGCCAGCAGGGTGACAGGGGGCAGTTCACCCCTCCACTTT
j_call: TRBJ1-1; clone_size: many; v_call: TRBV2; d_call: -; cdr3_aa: CASSEQRGGTEAFF; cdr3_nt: TGTGCCAGCAGTGAACAGAGGGGGGGAACTGAAGCTTTCTTT
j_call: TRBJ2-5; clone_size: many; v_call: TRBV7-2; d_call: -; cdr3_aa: CASSLLTPETQYF; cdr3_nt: TGTGCCAGCAGCTTACTGACTCCAGAGACCCAGTACTTC
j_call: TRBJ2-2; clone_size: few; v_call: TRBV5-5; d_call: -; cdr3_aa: CASHSQNTGELFF; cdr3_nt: TGTGCCAGCCACAGCCAGAACACCGGGGAGCTGTTTTTT
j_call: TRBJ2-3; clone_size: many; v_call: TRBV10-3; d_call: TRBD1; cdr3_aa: CAIRTQGAIGRDTQYF; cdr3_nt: TGTGCCATCAGGACTCAGGGGGCGATCGGTCGGGATACGCAGTATTTT
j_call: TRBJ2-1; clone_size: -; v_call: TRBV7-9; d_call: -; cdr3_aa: CASSHASASVYNEQFF; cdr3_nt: TGTGCCAGCAGCCATGCTTCGGCTAGCGTGTACAATGAGCAGTTCTTC
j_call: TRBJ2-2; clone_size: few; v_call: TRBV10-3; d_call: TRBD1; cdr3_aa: CAISEVDRVEAGELFF; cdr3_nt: TGTGCCATCAGTGAGGTGGACAGGGTAGAAGCCGGGGAGCTGTTTTTT
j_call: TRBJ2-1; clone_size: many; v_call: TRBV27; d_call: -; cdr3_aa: CASSLLLQGKGNEQFF; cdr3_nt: TGTGCCAGCAGTTTATTGCTCCAGGGGAAAGGGAATGAGCAGTTCTTC
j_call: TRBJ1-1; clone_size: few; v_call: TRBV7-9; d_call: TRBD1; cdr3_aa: CASSADRGLMNTEAFF; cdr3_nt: TGTGCCAGCAGCGCCGACAGGGGGCTAATGAACACTGAAGCTTTCTTT
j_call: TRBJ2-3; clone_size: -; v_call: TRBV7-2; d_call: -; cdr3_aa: CASTSRSDTQYF; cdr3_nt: TGTGCCAGCACAAGCAGGTCAGATACGCAGTATTTT
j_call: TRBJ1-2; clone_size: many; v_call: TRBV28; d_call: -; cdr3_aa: CASRLDGNYGYTF; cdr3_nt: TGTGCCAGCAGGCTGGACGGTAACTATGGCTACACCTTC
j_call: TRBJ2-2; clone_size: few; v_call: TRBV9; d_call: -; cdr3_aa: CASSPWEKSGELFF; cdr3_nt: TGTGCCAGCAGCCCCTGGGAAAAGTCCGGGGAGCTGTTTTTT
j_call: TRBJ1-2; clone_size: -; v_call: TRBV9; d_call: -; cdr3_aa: CASSAHPGSGFLGGYTF; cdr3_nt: TGTGCCAGCAGCGCCCACCCCGGGAGTGGGTTTTTAGGTGGCTACACCTTC
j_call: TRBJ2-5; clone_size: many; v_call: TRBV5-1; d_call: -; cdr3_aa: CASSLRGLPQETQYF; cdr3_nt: TGCGCCAGCAGCCTTCGTGGGTTACCTCAAGAGACCCAGTACTTC
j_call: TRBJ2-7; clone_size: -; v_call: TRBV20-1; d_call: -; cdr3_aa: CSASRDLDNEQYF; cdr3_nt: TGCAGTGCTAGCCGGGACCTGGATAATGAGCAGTACTTC
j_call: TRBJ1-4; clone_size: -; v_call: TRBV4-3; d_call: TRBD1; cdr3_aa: CASSPSQGQIFEKLFF; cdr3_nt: TGCGCCAGCAGCCCTTCTCAGGGACAGATCTTTGAAAAACTGTTTTTT
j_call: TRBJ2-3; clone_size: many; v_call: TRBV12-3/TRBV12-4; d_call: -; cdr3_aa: CASLRSVVTDTQYF; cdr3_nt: TGTGCCAGCCTTCGGTCTGTGGTAACAGATACGCAGTATTTT
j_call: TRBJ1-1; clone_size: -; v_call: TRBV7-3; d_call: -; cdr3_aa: CASSPGSSMNTEAFF; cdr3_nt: TGTGCCAGCAGCCCAGGGTCTTCTATGAACACTGAAGCTTTCTTT
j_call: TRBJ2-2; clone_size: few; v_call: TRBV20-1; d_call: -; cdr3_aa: CSARDRGRTGELFF; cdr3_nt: TGCAGTGCTAGAGATCGAGGGCGCACCGGGGAGCTGTTTTTT
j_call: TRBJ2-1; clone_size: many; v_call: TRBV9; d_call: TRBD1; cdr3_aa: CASSVRQGVNNEQFF; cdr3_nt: TGTGCCAGCAGCGTTCGGCAGGGGGTCAACAATGAGCAGTTCTTC
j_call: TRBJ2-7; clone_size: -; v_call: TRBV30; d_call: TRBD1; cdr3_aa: CAWSGAGGYEQYF; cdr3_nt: TGTGCCTGGAGCGGGGCAGGGGGCTACGAGCAGTACTTC
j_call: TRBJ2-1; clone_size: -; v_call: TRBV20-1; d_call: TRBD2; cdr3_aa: CSARSIAGVRHNEQFF; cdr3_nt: TGCAGTGCTAGATCGATAGCGGGAGTCCGGCACAATGAGCAGTTCTTC
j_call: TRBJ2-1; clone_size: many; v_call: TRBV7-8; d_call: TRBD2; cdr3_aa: CASSPSGTSGDNNEQFF; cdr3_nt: TGTGCCAGCAGCCCCAGCGGGACTAGCGGGGATAACAATGAGCAGTTCTTC
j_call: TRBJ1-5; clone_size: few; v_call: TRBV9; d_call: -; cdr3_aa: CASSVNPGGDQPQHF; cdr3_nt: TGTGCCAGCAGCGTAAACCCCGGAGGGGATCAGCCCCAGCATTTT
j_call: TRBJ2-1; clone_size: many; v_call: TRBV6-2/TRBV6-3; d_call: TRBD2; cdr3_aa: CASSSGLKYNEQFF; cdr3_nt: TGTGCCAGCAGTTCGGGACTAAAATACAATGAGCAGTTCTTC
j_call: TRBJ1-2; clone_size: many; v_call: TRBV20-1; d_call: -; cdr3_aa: CSARDLSGGSGYTF; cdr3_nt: TGCAGTGCTAGAGATCTCTCGGGGGGGAGTGGCTACACCTTC
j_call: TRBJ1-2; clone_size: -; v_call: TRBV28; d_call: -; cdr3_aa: CASSFRGVSGYTF; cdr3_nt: TGTGCCAGCAGTTTTCGGGGGGTCTCTGGCTACACCTTC
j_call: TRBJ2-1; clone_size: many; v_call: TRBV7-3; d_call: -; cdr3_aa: CASSSLGVNNEQFF; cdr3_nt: TGTGCCAGCAGCTCCCTGGGGGTTAACAATGAGCAGTTCTTC
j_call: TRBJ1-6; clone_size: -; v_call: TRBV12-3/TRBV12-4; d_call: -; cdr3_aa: CASRSETTADSPLHF; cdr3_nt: TGTGCCAGCAGATCGGAAACCACAGCTGATTCACCCCTCCACTTT
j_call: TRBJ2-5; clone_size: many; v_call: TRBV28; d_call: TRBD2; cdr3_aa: CASSARGTRGTQYF; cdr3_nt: TGTGCCAGCAGTGCCCGAGGGACTAGGGGGACCCAGTACTTC
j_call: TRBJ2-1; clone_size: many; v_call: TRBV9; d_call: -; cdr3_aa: CASSVVGGGDNEQFF; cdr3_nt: TGTGCCAGCAGCGTAGTGGGGGGCGGCGACAATGAGCAGTTCTTC
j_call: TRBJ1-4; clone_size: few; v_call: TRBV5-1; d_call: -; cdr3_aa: CASSTSTGVQSEKLFF; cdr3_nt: TGCGCCAGCAGCACGTCTACGGGTGTACAAAGTGAAAAACTGTTTTTT
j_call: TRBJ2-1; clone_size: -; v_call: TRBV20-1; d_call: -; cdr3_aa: CSAGVGMGQFF; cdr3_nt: TGCAGTGCTGGTGTGGGAATGGGGCAGTTCTTC
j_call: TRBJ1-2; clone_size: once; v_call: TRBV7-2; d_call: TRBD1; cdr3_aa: CAGSAGTGDRGYTF; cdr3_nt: TGTGCCGGCAGCGCCGGGACAGGGGATCGAGGCTACACCTTC
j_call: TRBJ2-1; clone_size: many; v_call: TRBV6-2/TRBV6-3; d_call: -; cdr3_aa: CASSYRGAYSYNEQFF; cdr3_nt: TGTGCCAGCAGTTACCGCGGGGCCTACTCCTACAATGAGCAGTTCTTC
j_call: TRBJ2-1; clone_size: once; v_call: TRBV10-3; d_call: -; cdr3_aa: CAISEGGEQFF; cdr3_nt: TGTGCCATCAGTGAGGGGGGTGAGCAGTTCTTC
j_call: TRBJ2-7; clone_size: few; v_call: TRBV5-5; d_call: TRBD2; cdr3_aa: CASSLTYLAGGHNEQYF; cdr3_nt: TGTGCCAGCAGCTTGACGTATTTGGCGGGGGGCCACAATGAGCAGTACTTC
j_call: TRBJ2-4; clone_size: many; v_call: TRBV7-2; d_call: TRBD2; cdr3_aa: CASSSTGGSRAKNIQYF; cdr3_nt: TGTGCCAGCAGCTCCACGGGGGGGAGTCGGGCCAAAAACATTCAGTACTTC